This TCR beta chain was sequenced during a study of blood T cell dynamics during melanoma immunotherapy. Data came from immunoSEQ multiplex PCR; TCRdb stores just in-frame clones and leaves some out. The sample lists about 9,600 clones; about nine tenths were seen once. Time point: pre-treatment baseline. With 6 bases removed from V and 5 bases from J, the gap between germline ends came to 22 bases. There are 16 residues in the CDR3. Germline V gene lookup returns CDR1 MNHNY and CDR2 SVGAGI (reference sequence). This TCR derives from a human donor with melanoma. Source: blood, taken from a patient treated with checkpoint blockade. The chain employs TRBV6-6 and TRBJ2-5, with D hard to call. The CDR3 sequence is CASRPGGQAAGETQYF. CDR3 in DNA: TGTGCCAGCAGGCCCGGCGGCCAGGCCGCCGGGGAGACCCAGTACTTC.